This entry concerns a single T cell receptor (beta chain). Antigen unknown. At one end, the junction sequence differs from germline, possibly due to a read error. The data are from a study of tumor and adjacent non-tumor tissue in lung cancer. Findings and limits, study-wide: Compared with tumor, normal lung showed significantly lower TCR diversity. Tumor repertoires had a smaller top 100 clone share than normal lung.

Three rounds of nested PCR, following a modified ARM-PCR protocol, produced the TCRbeta library. TCRdb processed the multiplex PCR reads anew with MiXCR; each CDR3 protein has one entry. The sample has under 150,000 distinct CDR3 sequences; 66% are singletons. RNA was extracted from bulk tissue without any cell sorting. Chemotherapy-naive patients with new lung cancer underwent thoracic surgery in China, August–November 2014. This CDR3 comprises 14 residues. CDR1 is GTSNPN and CDR2 is SVGIG in the germline V gene (reference sequence). This clonotype was obtained from a man in his sixties with small cell lung cancer. The material sequenced was lung tumor tissue. The chain couples TRBV30 to TRBJ2-1, with 8 bases aligning to TRBD2. The CDR3 coding sequence is TGTGCCTGGAAGGCGGTAGCGGGAAGTGGTGAGCACTTCTTC. Translation: CAWKAVAGSGEHFF.